This T cell receptor beta chain was sequenced in a study of cytomegalovirus exposure and HLA in healthy donors. General study findings and limits: Sequence variants that were highly shared formed a cluster that was likely a sequencing artifact.

About this clone itself: Its antigen is unknown.

The CDR3 runs 14 residues. Trimming took 4 bases from V and 7 from J, leaving 16 bases between them. Germline V gene data show CDR1 as SNHLY and CDR2 as FYNNEI. Use of 60 Vbeta and 13 Jbeta primers characterized the PCR. Profiling relied on immunoSEQ multiplex PCR, and the TCRdb table lists in-frame clones only, not all of them. This table holds 150,000 to 190,000 clones, around 75% found once. The specimen was PBMCs. The TCR originated in a man aged 18 to 29 in good health and CMV-seronegative. This chain connects TRBV2 to TRBJ2-5; TRBD2 might be the D (6 bases). The CDR3 DNA sequence: TGTGCCAGCAGTGGGGGGGTTGTCTTTGTGACCCAGTACTTC. It codes for CASSGGVVFVTQYF.